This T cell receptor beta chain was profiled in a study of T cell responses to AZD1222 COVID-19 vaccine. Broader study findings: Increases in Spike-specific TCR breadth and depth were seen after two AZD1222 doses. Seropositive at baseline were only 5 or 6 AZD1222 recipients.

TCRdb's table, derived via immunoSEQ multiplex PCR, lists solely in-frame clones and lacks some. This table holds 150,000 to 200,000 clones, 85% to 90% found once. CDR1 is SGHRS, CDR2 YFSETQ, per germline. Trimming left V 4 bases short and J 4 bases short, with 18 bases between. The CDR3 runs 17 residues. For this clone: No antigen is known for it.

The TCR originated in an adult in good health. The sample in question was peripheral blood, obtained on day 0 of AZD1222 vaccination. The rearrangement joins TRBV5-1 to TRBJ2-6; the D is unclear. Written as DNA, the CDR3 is TGCGCCAGCAGCGGAGCCGGGTCCCCAACCGGGGCCAACGTCCTGACTTTC. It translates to CASSGAGSPTGANVLTF.